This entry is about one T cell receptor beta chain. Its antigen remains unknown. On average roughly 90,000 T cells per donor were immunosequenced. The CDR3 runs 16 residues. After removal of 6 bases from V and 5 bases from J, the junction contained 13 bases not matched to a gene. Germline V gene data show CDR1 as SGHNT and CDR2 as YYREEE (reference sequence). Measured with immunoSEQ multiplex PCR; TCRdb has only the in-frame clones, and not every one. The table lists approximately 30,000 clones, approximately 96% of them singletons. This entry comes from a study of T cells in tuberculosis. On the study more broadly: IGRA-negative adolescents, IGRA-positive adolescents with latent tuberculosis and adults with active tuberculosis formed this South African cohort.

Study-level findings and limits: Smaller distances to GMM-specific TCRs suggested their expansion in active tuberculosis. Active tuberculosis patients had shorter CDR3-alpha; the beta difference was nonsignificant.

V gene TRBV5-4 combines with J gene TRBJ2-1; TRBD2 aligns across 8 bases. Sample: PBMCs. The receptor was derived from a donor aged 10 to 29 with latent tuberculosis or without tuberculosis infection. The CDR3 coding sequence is TGTGCCAGCACCCCGGGGGGGTCCAGCGGAAACAATGAGCAGTTCTTC. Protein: CASTPGGSSGNNEQFF. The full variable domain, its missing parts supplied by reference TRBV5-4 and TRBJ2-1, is ETGVTQSPTHLIKTRGQQVTLRCSSQSGHNTVSWYQQALGQGPQFIFQYYREEENGRGNFPPRFSGLQFPNYSSELNVNALELDDSALYLCASTPGGSSGNNEQFFGPGTRLTVL.